This T cell receptor (beta chain) emerged from a study of CD8+CD57+ T cells in acquired aplastic anemia. Study details: The study obtained an average of around 2.9 ug of DNA from sorted CD4+ and CD8+ cells.

Investigators profiled TCR beta VDJ and CDR3 from genomic DNA template. TCRdb itself ran the reads through MiXCR, one entry per CDR3 protein. The data show more than 250,000 distinct CDR3 sequences, 82% seen once. The patients chosen for sequencing had shown expansion of CD8+CD57+ cells (detected by flow cytometry). The patients all had a severe acquired aplastic anemia diagnosis. Patients had not yet gotten any therapy when their blood was taken for sampling. This clonotype was picked up a small number of times. CDR3 length: 16 amino acids. Germline CDR1 SGHAT, CDR2 FQDESV (reference sequence). Trimming removed 1 base at V and 4 bases at J, with 11 bases between.

This TCR derives from a human donor with aplastic anemia. Source material: sorted CD4+, CD8+, or CD8+CD57+ T cells (not recorded which) from PBMCs. The chain uses TRBV11-1 and TRBJ2-6, with unresolved D. The CDR3 region is CASSLEVTYGANVLTF. CDR3 sequence (DNA): TGTGCCAGCAGCTTAGAGGTTACATACGGGGCCAACGTCCTGACTTTC.